A selection of T cell receptor beta chains follows, all from one sample in a study of blood T cell repertoires in COVID-19. Libraries were prepared by immunoSEQ multiplex PCR; TCRdb keeps only in-frame clonotypes and omits some of them. The data contain about 110,000 clones, under 85% of them singletons. The sequencing input was peripheral blood. The receptor source for this set is a woman aged 70-85 years with acute or convalescent COVID-19. Both conserved end residues are trimmed from each CDR3. D genes are given only for firm matches.

v_call	j_call	d_call	cdr3_aa
TRBV19	TRBJ1-2	TRBD1	ASSTGGLGYT
TRBV6-2/TRBV6-3	TRBJ1-2	NA	ASSYQSRGINYGYT
TRBV9	TRBJ1-2	NA	ASSAGRAYGYT
TRBV7-2	TRBJ1-2	NA	ASSSTGWTDYGYT
TRBV2	TRBJ2-2	NA	ASSGDTISNTGELF
TRBV6-2/TRBV6-3	TRBJ2-3	NA	ASSYPRRPDTQY
TRBV28	TRBJ2-2	NA	ASRRGTDTGELF
TRBV7-9	TRBJ2-1	TRBD1	ASSLGTGGENEQF
TRBV19	TRBJ1-5	TRBD1	ASSWTGDSNQPQH
TRBV7-9	TRBJ2-1	NA	ASSFSDEQF
TRBV3-1/TRBV3-2	TRBJ1-1	TRBD1	ASTARGTDTEAF
TRBV5-1	TRBJ1-4	TRBD1	ASSLGTGGEKLF
TRBV24-1	TRBJ2-5	NA	ATSDWTGTKETQY